These 9 T cell receptor beta chains came from one sample sequenced in a study of T-cell memory formation after mild COVID-19. Each CDR3 protein gets one entry after TCRdb re-called the 5' RACE reads with MiXCR. The top ten clones hold approximately 13% of a sample with about half a million distinct CDR3 sequences, over 15% of them seen once. Input material: PBMCs or a T cell subset sorted from them (not recorded which). These receptors were taken from an adult woman who had mild COVID-19 (a few samples of this study predate the infection). Cell type and time point are not known.

This clonotype was counted a few times. The chain employs TRBV4-1 and TRBJ2-2; weak D call: TRBD1 (6 bases). The ends were cut back, 2 bases at V and 0 bases at J, with 10 bases in the middle. This CDR3 contains 16 residues. CDR1 and CDR2 (germline): MGHRA, YSYEKL. The CDR3 nucleotides are TGCGCCAGCAGCCAACTGACAGGAACGAACACCGGGGAGCTGTTTTTT. As protein: CASSQLTGTNTGELFF.

Ten or more counts support this clonotype. V usage is TRBV7-9 and J usage is TRBJ2-5, with 9 bases identical to TRBD1. The germline gives CDR1 SEHNR, CDR2 FQNEAQ (reference sequence). V lost 3 bases and J lost 3; bases outside the gene matches: 5. CDR3 length: 15 amino acids. The CDR3 DNA reads TGTGCCAGCAGCTTTCGCGACAGGGGGGAAGAGACCCAGTACTTC. Its protein product is CASSFRDRGEETQYF.

This clonotype turned up a few times. An end of the junction does not agree with germline; a read error may underlie this. CDR3 DNA sequence: TGTGCCAGCACCTTAGCGGGAGGGCCAAGCACCGGGGAGCTGTTTTTT. Translation: CASTLAGGPSTGELFF. V gene TRBV7-2 combines with J gene TRBJ2-2; 11 bases line up with TRBD2. CDR3 length: 16 amino acids. Germline lookup yields CDR1 SGHTA and CDR2 FQGNSA.

This clonotype was counted between two and nine times. This chain links TRBV5-1 with TRBJ2-7; 7 positions match TRBD2. This CDR3 contains 14 residues. After removal of 0 bases from V and 7 bases from J, the junction contained 7 bases not matched to a gene. Germline values: CDR1 SGHRS, CDR2 YFSETQ. CDR3 nucleotides: TGCGCCAGCAGCTTGGGGGCGGGAGTTGAAGAGCAGTACTTC. Protein product: CASSLGAGVEEQYF.

The chain uses TRBV24-1 and TRBJ2-1, with 13 bases lining up with TRBD2. Trimming cost V 4 bases and J 8 bases; bases outside gene matches: 7. The germline CDR1 and CDR2 sequences are KGHDR and SFDVKD. This CDR3 contains 16 residues. This CDR3 reads CATSDWTSGSKDEQFF. As DNA, the CDR3 is TGTGCCACCAGTGACTGGACTAGCGGGAGTAAAGATGAGCAGTTCTTC.

The genes are TRBV10-3 and TRBJ2-3; 8 bases are shared with TRBD2. Trimming removed 10 bases from V and 6 bases from J; junction bases left unmatched: 12. Germline V gene sequence: CDR1 ENHRY, CDR2 SYGVKD. The CDR3 loop spans 14 amino acids. The chain's CDR3 is CATGVGGAKDTQYF. CDR3 bases: TGTGCCACCGGAGTCGGGGGGGCCAAGGATACGCAGTATTTT.

This chain joins TRBV2 and TRBJ2-7; a possible D gene is TRBD2 (5 bases). V was pared by 3 bases and J by 3 bases, with 12 bases between. Germline CDR1 reads SNHLY; CDR2 reads FYNNEI. The CDR3 covers 14 residues. CDR3 in DNA: TGTGCCAGCAGTGAGCGGCGGGTTTTCTACGAGCAGTACTTC. Its translation is CASSERRVFYEQYF.

J is TRBJ1-1 and V is TRBV6-5; possible D gene TRBD1, 5 bases. The CDR3 totals 13 residues. Germline CDR1 and CDR2: MNHEY and SVGAGI. V shed 8 bases and J shed 6 bases, with 16 bases lying between them. The chain's CDR3 is CASGSEGVSEAFF. The DNA for the CDR3 is TGTGCCAGCGGCTCAGAAGGGGTTTCTGAAGCTTTCTTT.

This clonotype came up a few times. V is TRBV9 and J is TRBJ2-7, with TRBD1 identical over 10 bases. The CDR3 spans 15 residues. Germline V gene data show CDR1 as SGDLS and CDR2 as YYNGEE. V was pared by 5 bases and J by 6 bases, with 11 bases of the junction left unmatched. The CDR3 sequence is CASSGPGQGISEQYF. The CDR3 DNA sequence: TGTGCCAGCAGTGGTCCGGGACAGGGGATTAGCGAGCAGTACTTC.